These 16 T cell receptor beta chains were all obtained from the same sample, sequenced in a study of CD8 T cells in Susac syndrome. After extraction with the RNeasy kit, roughly 0.45 to 1 ug of the RNA was reverse transcribed using random hexamers. MiXCR, applied by TCRdb to the immunoSEQ multiplex PCR reads, yields one record per CDR3 protein. The table shows roughly 100,000 distinct CDR3 sequences, with about 94% occurring only once. The specimen sequenced was CD4+ T cells from PBMCs. These receptors originate from a human donor with Susac syndrome.

The rearrangement links TRBV27 to TRBJ2-2, with 14 bases fitting TRBD2. V trimming: 3 bases; J trimming: 6 bases; junction bases outside the gene matches: 0. Germline V gene sequence: CDR1 MNHEY, CDR2 SMNVEV (reference sequence). The CDR3 extends over 15 amino acids. The CDR3 coding sequence is TGTGCCAGCAGTTTGACTAGCGGGGGGGCCGGGGAGCTGTTTTTT. It encodes CASSLTSGGAGELFF.

This clonotype was seen once. This rearrangement joins TRBV5-1 to TRBJ2-3; TRBD1 is a possible D gene (6 bases). The germline V gene has CDR1 SGHRS and CDR2 YFSETQ. CDR3 length: 15 amino acids. Trimming left V 5 bases short and J 0 bases short, with 13 bases between. CDR3 sequence reads: CASRGGRASTDTQYF. Written as DNA, the CDR3 is TGCGCCAGCAGAGGGGGACGGGCAAGCACAGATACGCAGTATTTT.

The chain uses TRBV28 and TRBJ1-4; D uncertain. Germline CDR1 reads MDHEN; CDR2 reads SYDVKM. The CDR3 runs to 13 residues. V shed 2 bases and J shed 8 bases, with 9 bases lying between them. CDR3 DNA: TGTGCCAGCAGTTTAGGGGTGGGCGAAAAACTGTTTTTT. Its protein product is CASSLGVGEKLFF.

The chain carries TRBV15 and TRBJ1-1, with TRBD1 identical over 7 bases. Germline assignment: CDR1 LNHNV and CDR2 YYDKDF (reference sequence). Unmatched junction bases numbered 5, after V lost 5 bases and J lost 5 bases. The CDR3 loop spans 13 amino acids. The CDR3: CATSQPGGTEAFF. CDR3 nucleotide sequence: TGTGCCACCAGCCAACCAGGGGGAACTGAAGCTTTCTTT.

The chain links TRBV2 to TRBJ1-2; TRBD1 might be the D (5 bases). CDR1 is SNHLY and CDR2 is FYNNEI in the germline V gene. V was cut by 8 bases and J by 8 bases, with 21 bases left in between. The CDR3 sequence is 14 residues long. The CDR3 reads CASARNPEGSGYTF. In DNA, the CDR3 is TGTGCCAGCGCAAGAAACCCCGAGGGGTCGGGCTACACCTTC.

This clonotype was counted a single time. CDR3 protein: CAWSPDRSNVLTF. CDR3 DNA sequence: TGTGCCTGGAGTCCAGACAGATCCAACGTCCTGACTTTC. V gene TRBV30 combines with J gene TRBJ2-6; tentatively, D is TRBD1 (5 bases). This CDR3 has 13 residues. Germline V gene sequence: CDR1 GTSNPN, CDR2 SVGIG (reference sequence). Trimming took 2 bases from V and 8 from J, leaving 10 bases between them.

The chain joins TRBV30 to TRBJ1-6; D remains unclear. Germline V CDR1 and CDR2: GTSNPN, SVGIG (reference sequence). Trimming took off 2 bases at V and 2 bases at J, with 16 bases between the two ends. The CDR3 is made up of 17 amino acids. CDR3 nucleotide sequence: TGTGCCTGGAGTCGGGGAATTCGCCTCCCCTATAATTCACCCCTCCACTTT. It codes for CAWSRGIRLPYNSPLHF.

V gene TRBV20-1 combines with J gene TRBJ2-7, with 8 bases aligning to TRBD2. The junction had 10 bases not matched to a gene; V was cut back by 0 bases and J by 0 bases. Germline CDR1 and CDR2: DFQATT and SNEGSKA (reference sequence). The CDR3 consists of 17 residues. The CDR3 sequence: CSARDQTSAHHSYEQYF. The CDR3 DNA follows: TGCAGTGCTAGAGATCAGACTAGCGCTCACCACTCCTACGAGCAGTACTTC.

The genes are TRBV20-1 and TRBJ1-1; D unclear. Germline-derived CDR1 and CDR2 are DFQATT and SNEGSKA (reference sequence). Trimming pared 0 bases from V and 5 bases from J, leaving 16 bases between. The CDR3 totals 15 residues. CDR3 sequence (DNA): TGCAGTGCTAGAGATGGCACCAAGGTTATAACTGAAGCTTTCTTT. Its protein product is CSARDGTKVITEAFF.

The chain couples TRBV6-6 to TRBJ2-7; a possible D gene is TRBD1 (5 bases). The ends were cut back, 6 bases at V and 3 bases at J, with 12 bases in the middle. The CDR3 runs 13 residues. CDR1 and CDR2 (germline): MNHNY, SVGAGI (reference sequence). The CDR3 loop reads CASRSGNDYEQYF. For the CDR3, the DNA is TGTGCCAGCAGGTCAGGGAATGACTACGAGCAGTACTTC.

V gene TRBV5-4 combines with J gene TRBJ2-7; TRBD1 matches at 7 bases. The CDR3 contains 14 residues. The junction had 7 bases not matched to a gene; V was cut back by 4 bases and J by 3 bases. In germline, CDR1 is SGHNT, CDR2 YYREEE (reference sequence). Here the CDR3 DNA reads TGTGCCAGCAGCAAAGGGACAGCTAACTACGAGCAGTACTTC. Residues: CASSKGTANYEQYF.

This clonotype turned up a few times. This rearrangement joins TRBV5-1 to TRBJ2-5; D is possibly TRBD2 (6 bases). V was cut by 7 bases and J by 5 bases, with 18 bases left in between. The germline gives CDR1 SGHRS, CDR2 YFSETQ. The CDR3 extends over 14 amino acids. The CDR3 is CASGLDGGWETQYF. CDR3 bases: TGCGCCAGCGGACTCGACGGGGGATGGGAGACCCAGTACTTC. The complete variable domain, with remaining parts taken from reference TRBV5-1 and TRBJ2-5, reads KAGVTQTPRYLIKTRGQQVTLSCSPISGHRSVSWYQQTPGQGLQFLFEYFSETQRNKGNFPGRFSGRQFSNSRSEMNVSTLELGDSALYLCASGLDGGWETQYFGPGTRLLVL.

The rearrangement links TRBV12-3 or TRBV12-4 to TRBJ2-3; maybe TRBD2 (6 bases). Trimming cost V 8 bases and J 3 bases, with 9 bases left between them. This CDR3 has 12 amino acids. CDR3 in amino acids: CASGRGTDTQYF. The DNA for the CDR3 is TGTGCCAGCGGGCGGGGTACAGATACGCAGTATTTT.

V is TRBV19 and J is TRBJ1-2; D is unclear. Germline lookup yields CDR1 LNHDA and CDR2 SQIVND (reference sequence). CDR3 length: 15 residues. The V and J ends lost 5 bases and 4 bases respectively, with 17 bases between them. For the CDR3, the DNA is TGTGCCAGTAGTCCCCGTGGGCGGGAAATCTATGGCTACACCTTC. Encoded protein: CASSPRGREIYGYTF.

The V gene is TRBV28, the J gene TRBJ1-2; a weak D match, TRBD1 (6 bases). The CDR3 loop spans 12 amino acids. Per germline, CDR1 MDHEN and CDR2 SYDVKM. V lost 9 bases to trimming and J lost 4 bases, with 12 bases between them. For the CDR3, the DNA is TGTGCCAGTGGAACAGGGCTCTATGGCTACACCTTC. Translated: CASGTGLYGYTF.

The V and J genes are TRBV12-3 or TRBV12-4 and TRBJ2-5, with 7 positions matching TRBD2. V shed 3 bases and J 4 bases; nucleotides not matched to a gene: 2. The CDR3 contains 13 residues. For the CDR3, the DNA is TGTGCCAGCAGTTTTTGGGGGGGAGAGACCCAGTACTTC. It translates to CASSFWGGETQYF.